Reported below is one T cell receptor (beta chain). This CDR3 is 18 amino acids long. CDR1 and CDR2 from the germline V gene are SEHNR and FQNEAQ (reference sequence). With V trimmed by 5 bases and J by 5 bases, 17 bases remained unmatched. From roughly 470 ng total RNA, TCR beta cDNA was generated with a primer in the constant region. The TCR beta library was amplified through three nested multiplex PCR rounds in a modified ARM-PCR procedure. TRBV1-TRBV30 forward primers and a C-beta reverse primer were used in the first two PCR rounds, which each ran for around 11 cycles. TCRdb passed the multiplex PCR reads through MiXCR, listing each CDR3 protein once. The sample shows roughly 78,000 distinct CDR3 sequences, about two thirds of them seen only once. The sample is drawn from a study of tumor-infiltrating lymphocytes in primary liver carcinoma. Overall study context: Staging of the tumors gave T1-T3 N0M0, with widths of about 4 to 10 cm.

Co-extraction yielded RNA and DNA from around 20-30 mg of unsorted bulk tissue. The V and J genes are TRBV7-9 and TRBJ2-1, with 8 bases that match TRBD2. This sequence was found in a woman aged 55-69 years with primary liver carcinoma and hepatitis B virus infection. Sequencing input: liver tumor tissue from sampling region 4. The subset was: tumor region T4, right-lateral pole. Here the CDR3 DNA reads TGTGCCAGCAGCGGTAGCCGGGTTAGCGGGATTTCCCACAATGAGCAGTTCTTC. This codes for CASSGSRVSGISHNEQFF.